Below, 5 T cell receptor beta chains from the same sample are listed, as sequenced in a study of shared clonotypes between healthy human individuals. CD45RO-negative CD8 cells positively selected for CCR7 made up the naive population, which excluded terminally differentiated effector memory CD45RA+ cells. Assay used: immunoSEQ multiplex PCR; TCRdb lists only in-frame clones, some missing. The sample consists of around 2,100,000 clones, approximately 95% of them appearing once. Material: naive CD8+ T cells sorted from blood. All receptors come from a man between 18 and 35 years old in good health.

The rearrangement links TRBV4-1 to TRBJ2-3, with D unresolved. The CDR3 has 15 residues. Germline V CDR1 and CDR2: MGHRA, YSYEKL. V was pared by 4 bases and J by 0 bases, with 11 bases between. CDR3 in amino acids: CASSPRNPSTDTQYF. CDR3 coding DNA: TGCGCCAGCAGCCCTAGGAATCCCAGCACAGATACGCAGTATTTT.

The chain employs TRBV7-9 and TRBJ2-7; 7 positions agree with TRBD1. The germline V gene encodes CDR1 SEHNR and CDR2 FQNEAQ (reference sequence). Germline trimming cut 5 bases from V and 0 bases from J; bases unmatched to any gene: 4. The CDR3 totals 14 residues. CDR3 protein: CASSDRDSSYEQYF. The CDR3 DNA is TGTGCCAGCAGCGACCGGGACAGCTCCTACGAGCAGTACTTC.

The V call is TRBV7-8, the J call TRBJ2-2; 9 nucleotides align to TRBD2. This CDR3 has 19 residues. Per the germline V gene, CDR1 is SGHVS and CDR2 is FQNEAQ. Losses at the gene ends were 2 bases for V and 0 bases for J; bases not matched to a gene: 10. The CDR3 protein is CASSLRLAGSMTNTGELFF. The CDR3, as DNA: TGTGCCAGCAGCTTACGGCTAGCGGGGAGCATGACGAACACCGGGGAGCTGTTTTTT.

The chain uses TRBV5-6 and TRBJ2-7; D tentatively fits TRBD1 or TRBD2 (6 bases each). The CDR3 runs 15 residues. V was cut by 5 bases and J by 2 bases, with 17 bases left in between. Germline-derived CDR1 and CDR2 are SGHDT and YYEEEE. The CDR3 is CASRGPGARAYEQYF. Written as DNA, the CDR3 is TGTGCCAGCAGGGGACCGGGGGCGCGGGCCTACGAGCAGTACTTC.

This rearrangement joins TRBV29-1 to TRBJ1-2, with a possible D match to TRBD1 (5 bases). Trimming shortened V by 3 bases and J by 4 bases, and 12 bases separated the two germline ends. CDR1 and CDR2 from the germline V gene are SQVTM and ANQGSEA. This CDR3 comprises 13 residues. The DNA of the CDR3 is TGCAGCGTTGATGGGGGGGAGGGCTATGGCTACACCTTC. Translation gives CSVDGGEGYGYTF.